The sequence of this TCR beta chain was determined in a study of CD8 T cells in Susac syndrome. With random hexamers, reverse transcription was performed on roughly 0.5 to 1 ug of RNA. TCRdb ran MiXCR on the immunoSEQ multiplex PCR reads and lists one entry per CDR3 protein. The repertoire consists of roughly 200,000 distinct CDR3 sequences, with around 93% occurring once and the leading ten covering around 0.1%. Findings and limits, study-wide: The study recognized that the number of individuals in its TCR sequencing and HLA analysis was relatively small.

Deletions cut 6 bases from V and 2 bases from J, with 11 bases between. The CDR3 has 13 amino acids. The germline V gene encodes CDR1 MNHNS and CDR2 SASEGT. On this clonotype itself: The target antigen is unknown.

The genes are TRBV6-1 and TRBJ2-7; no firm D call. Sequences were obtained from CD4+ T cells from PBMCs. The TCR originated in a human donor in good health. The CDR3 loop is CASRGPGAYEQYF. CDR3 DNA sequence: TGTGCCAGCAGGGGTCCAGGAGCCTACGAGCAGTACTTC.